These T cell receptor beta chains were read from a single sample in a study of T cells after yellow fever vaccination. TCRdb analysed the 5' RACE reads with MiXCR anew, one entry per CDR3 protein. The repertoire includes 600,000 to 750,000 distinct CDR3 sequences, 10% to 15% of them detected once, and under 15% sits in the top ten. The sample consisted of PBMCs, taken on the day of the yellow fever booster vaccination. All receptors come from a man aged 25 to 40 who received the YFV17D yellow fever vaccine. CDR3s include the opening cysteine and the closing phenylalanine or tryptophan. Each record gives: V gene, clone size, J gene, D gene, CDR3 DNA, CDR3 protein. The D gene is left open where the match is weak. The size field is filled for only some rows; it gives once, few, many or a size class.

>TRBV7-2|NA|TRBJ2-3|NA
TGTGCCAGCAGTTTCCCCCCGGGGGCTGGCACAGATACGCAGTATTTT
CASSFPPGAGTDTQYF
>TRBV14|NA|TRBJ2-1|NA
TGTGCCAGCAGCTTGCAGCGGTACAATGAGCTGTTCTTC
CASSLQRYNELFF
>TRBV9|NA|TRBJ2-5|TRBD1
TGTGCCAGCAGCGTAGAGGGACAGATTCAAGAGACCCAGTACTTC
CASSVEGQIQETQYF
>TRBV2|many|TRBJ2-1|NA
TGTGCCAGCAAGGAAGTGGGACGCCGCCGTTCGGATGAGCAGTTCTTC
CASKEVGRRRSDEQFF
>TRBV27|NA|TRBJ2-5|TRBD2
TGTGCCAGCAGTAGGGAGGGCCTGGAGACCCAGTACTTC
CASSREGLETQYF
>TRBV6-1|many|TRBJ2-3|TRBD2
TGTGCCAGCTATTCTAGCGGGAGGGCCACAGATACGCAGTATTTT
CASYSSGRATDTQYF
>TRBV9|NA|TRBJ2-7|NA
TGTGCCAGCAGCGTAGGCCACGGGGGCGGGAGCTACGAGCAGTACTTC
CASSVGHGGGSYEQYF
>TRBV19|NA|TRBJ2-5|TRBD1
TGTGCCAGTCGACAGGGTTCACAAGAGACCCAGTACTTC
CASRQGSQETQYF
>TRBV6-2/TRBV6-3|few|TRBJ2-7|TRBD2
TGTGCCAGCAGGCCCGGGGGGGGCGAGCAGTACTTC
CASRPGGGEQYF
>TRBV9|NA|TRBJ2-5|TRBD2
TGTGCCAGCAGCGTAGCTACTAGCGGGAGCAGCGAGACCCAGTACTTC
CASSVATSGSSETQYF
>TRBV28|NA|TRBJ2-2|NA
TGTGCCAGCAGTTCCCCCTCCGGACCAACCACCGGGGAGCTGTTTTTT
CASSSPSGPTTGELFF
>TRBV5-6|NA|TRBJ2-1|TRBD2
TGTGCCAGCAGCTTGGGGCCGGGGGGTAAAACCTACAATGAGCAGTTCTTC
CASSLGPGGKTYNEQFF
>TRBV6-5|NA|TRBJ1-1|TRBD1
TGTGCCAGCAGTTATGGACAGGGTACTGAAGCTTTCTTT
CASSYGQGTEAFF
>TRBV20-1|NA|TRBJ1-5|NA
TGCAGTGCTAGAGATCTGTATCAGCCCCAGCATTTT
CSARDLYQPQHF
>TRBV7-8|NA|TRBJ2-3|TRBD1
TGTGCCAGCAGCTTCGACAGGGGATCTGATACGCAGTATTTT
CASSFDRGSDTQYF
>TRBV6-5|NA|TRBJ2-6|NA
TGTGCCAGCAGTTCCCAGGCGTCTGGGGCCAACGTCCTGACTTTC
CASSSQASGANVLTF
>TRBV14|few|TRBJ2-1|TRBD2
TGTGCCAGCAGCCAAGGGGGACTAGCGGGAGGGCCCCCGTTCTTC
CASSQGGLAGGPPFF
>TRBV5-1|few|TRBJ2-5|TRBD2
TGCGCCAGCAAAATTCTAGCGGAAGAGACCCAGTACTTC
CASKILAEETQYF
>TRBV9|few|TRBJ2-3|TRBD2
TGTGCCAGCAGCGCCCGGACTAGCGGGACGGATACGCAGTATTTT
CASSARTSGTDTQYF
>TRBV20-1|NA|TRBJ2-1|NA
TGCAGTGCTCAGGCGGCGGGCAATGAGCAGTTCTTC
CSAQAAGNEQFF
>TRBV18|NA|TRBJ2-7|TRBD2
TGTGCCACCTCACTAGCGGGAGCCGTGGAGCAGTACTTC
CATSLAGAVEQYF
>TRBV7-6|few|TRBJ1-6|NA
TGTGCCAGCAGCTTAACACGAGATGGACCCCTCCACTTT
CASSLTRDGPLHF
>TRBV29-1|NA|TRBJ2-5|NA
TGCAGCGTTGAAGACTGGGTCGGACAAGAGACCCAGTACTTC
CSVEDWVGQETQYF
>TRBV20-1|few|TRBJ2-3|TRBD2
TGCAGTGCGAGGCCCTTCAGCGGGAGGGCAGATACGCAGTATTTT
CSARPFSGRADTQYF
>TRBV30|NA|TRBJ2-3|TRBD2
TGTGCCTGGAGTACGGGGGGGAACACAGATACGCAGTATTTT
CAWSTGGNTDTQYF
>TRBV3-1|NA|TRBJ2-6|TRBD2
TGTGCCATCAGTCAGGGACTAGCGGGAGTCTCAGGGGCCAACGTCCTGACTTTC
CAISQGLAGVSGANVLTF
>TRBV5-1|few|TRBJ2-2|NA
TGCGCCAGCAGCTTGTACGTGGGAGAGACCGGGGAGCTGTTTTTT
CASSLYVGETGELFF
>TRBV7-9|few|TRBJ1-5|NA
TGTGCCAGCAGCCCCGGGACTTATCAGCCCCAGCATTTT
CASSPGTYQPQHF
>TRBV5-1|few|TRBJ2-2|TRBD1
TGCGCCAGCAGCAAAAGGACAGGCAACACCGGGGAGCTGTTTTTT
CASSKRTGNTGELFF
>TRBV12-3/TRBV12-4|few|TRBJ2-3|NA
TGTGCCAGCAGTTCTCGGGCCAAAACAGATACGCAGTATTTT
CASSSRAKTDTQYF
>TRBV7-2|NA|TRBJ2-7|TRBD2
TGTGCCAGCAGCTTAGCCCCCCTAAGCGGGAGGGCCGGGAACGAGCAGTACTTC
CASSLAPLSGRAGNEQYF
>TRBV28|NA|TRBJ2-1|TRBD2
TGTGCCAGCGTGCTAGCGGGAGCTTACAATGAGCAGTTCTTC
CASVLAGAYNEQFF
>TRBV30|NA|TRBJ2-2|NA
TGTGCCTGGAGTAAACAGGGTACCGGGGAGCTGTTTTTT
CAWSKQGTGELFF
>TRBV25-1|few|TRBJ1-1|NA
TGTGCCAGCAGTCGTTCGCCCGATGGCACTGAAGCTTTCTTT
CASSRSPDGTEAFF
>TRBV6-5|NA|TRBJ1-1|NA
TGTGCCAGCAGTTACTTTTTGGGGTCTGGGAACACTGAAGCTTTCTTT
CASSYFLGSGNTEAFF
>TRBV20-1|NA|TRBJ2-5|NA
TGCAGTGCAAATACAGGGAGAGGTGCAGAGACCCAGTACTTC
CSANTGRGAETQYF
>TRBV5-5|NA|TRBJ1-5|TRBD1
TGTGCCAGCAGCCACGGCGGACAGGGGGCTGAGCCCCAGCATTTT
CASSHGGQGAEPQHF
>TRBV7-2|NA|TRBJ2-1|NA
TGTGCCAGCAAAGGGCGGGAAGAGAATGAGCAGTTCTTC
CASKGREENEQFF
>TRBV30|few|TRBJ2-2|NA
TGTGCCTGGAGTGTGGGTTCAGGTTCCGGGGAGCTGTTTTTT
CAWSVGSGSGELFF
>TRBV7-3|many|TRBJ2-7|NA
TGTGCCAGCAGCTTTGGATCGGGAGCTGACGAGCAGTACTTC
CASSFGSGADEQYF
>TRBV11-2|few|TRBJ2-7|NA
TGTGCCAGCAGCTTAGTTGGAGAGTCCTACGAGCAGTACTTC
CASSLVGESYEQYF
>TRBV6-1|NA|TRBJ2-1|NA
TGTGCCAGCAGTAGACCGCCCCCCGGGAATGAGCAGTTCTTC
CASSRPPPGNEQFF
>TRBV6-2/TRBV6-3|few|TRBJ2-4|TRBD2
TGTGCCAGCAGATTAGCGGGGAGAAACATTCAGTACTTC
CASRLAGRNIQYF
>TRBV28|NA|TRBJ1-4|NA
TGTGCCAGCAGAGCCGTTAGGACTAATGAAAAACTGTTTTTT
CASRAVRTNEKLFF
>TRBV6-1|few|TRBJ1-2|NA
TGTGCCAGCAGTAAGACGGTAAAGGATGGCTACACCTTC
CASSKTVKDGYTF
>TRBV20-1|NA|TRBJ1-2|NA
TGCAGTGCTAGATCTGTCCCTTTCACAGCCAGGTATGGCTACACCTTC
CSARSVPFTARYGYTF
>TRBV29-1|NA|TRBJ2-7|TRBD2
TGCAGCGTTGAGGTGGCCCGACGACTAGCGGTCATCTACGAGCAGTACTTC
CSVEVARRLAVIYEQYF
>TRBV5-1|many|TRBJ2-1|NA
TGCGCCAGCAGCTTGGAGGCTCGAGACGGTGAGCAGTTCTTC
CASSLEARDGEQFF
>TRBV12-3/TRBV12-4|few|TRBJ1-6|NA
TGTGCCAGCAGTTTAGGAACCGGGACGGGGAATTCACCCCTCCACTTT
CASSLGTGTGNSPLHF
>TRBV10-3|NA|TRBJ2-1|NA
TGTGCCATCAGTGCACTAGACAATGAGCAGTTCTTC
CAISALDNEQFF
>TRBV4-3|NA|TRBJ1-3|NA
TGCGCCAGCAGCCTTTGGACGGCCTCTGGAAACACCATATATTTT
CASSLWTASGNTIYF
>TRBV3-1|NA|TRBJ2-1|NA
TGTGCCAGCAGCCAGGCCAGCGCCTATGAGCAGTTCTTC
CASSQASAYEQFF
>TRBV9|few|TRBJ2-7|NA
TGTGCCAGCAGCTACACAGACCGGGACAACTACGAGCAGTACTTC
CASSYTDRDNYEQYF
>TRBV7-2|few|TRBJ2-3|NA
TGTGCCAGCAGCTTGCCGAGTACCACAGATACGCAGTATTTT
CASSLPSTTDTQYF
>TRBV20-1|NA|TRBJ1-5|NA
TGCAGTGCTACCGGTGGGGGAAATCAGCCCCAGCATTTT
CSATGGGNQPQHF
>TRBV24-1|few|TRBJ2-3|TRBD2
TGTGCCACCAGTGACCCTCCTAGCGGGACTAGCACAGATACGCAGTATTTT
CATSDPPSGTSTDTQYF
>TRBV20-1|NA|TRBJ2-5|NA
TGCAGTGCTAGAGGAGCAACCCCGGGGAGCGGGGAGACCCAGTACTTC
CSARGATPGSGETQYF
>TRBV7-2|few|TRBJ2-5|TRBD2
TGTGCCAGCAGACCGAAGGGAGGGAGTGGTGCGGAGACCCAGTACTTC
CASRPKGGSGAETQYF